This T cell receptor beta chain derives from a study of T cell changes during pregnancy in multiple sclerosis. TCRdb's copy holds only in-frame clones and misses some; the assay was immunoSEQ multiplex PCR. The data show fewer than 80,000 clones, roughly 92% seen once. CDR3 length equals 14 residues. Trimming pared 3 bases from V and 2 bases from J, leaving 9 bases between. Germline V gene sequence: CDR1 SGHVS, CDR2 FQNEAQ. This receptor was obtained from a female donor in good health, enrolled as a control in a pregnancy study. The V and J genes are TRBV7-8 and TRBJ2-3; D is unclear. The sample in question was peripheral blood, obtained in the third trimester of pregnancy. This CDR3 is CASSLEQTTDTQYF. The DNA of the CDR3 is TGTGCCAGCAGCTTGGAACAGACCACAGATACGCAGTATTTT. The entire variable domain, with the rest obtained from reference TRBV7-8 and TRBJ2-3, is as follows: GAGVSQSPRYKVAKRGQDVALRCDPISGHVSLFWYQQALGQGPEFLTYFQNEAQLDKSGLPSDRFFAERPEGSVSTLKIQRTQQEDSAVYLCASSLEQTTDTQYFGPGTRLTVL.